This TCR beta chain was sequenced in a study of low-dose radiotherapy and immunotherapy resistance in tumors. The CDR3 has 14 amino acids. The germline V and J ends were trimmed by 6 bases and 6 bases, with 14 bases remaining between them. From germline, CDR1 is LNHDA and CDR2 SQIVND (reference sequence). TRAV- and TRBV-specific primers were used for first-strand cDNA, which covered alpha and beta chains. TCR amplification used 20 to 25 PCR cycles, a constant-region primer and a V-primer adapter. TCRdb fed the reads into MiXCR, producing one record per CDR3 protein. The data show approximately 84,000 distinct CDR3 sequences, with 15% to 20% seen just once and less than 3.5% held by the top ten. This clonotype came up many times. Time point of the sample: before trial treatment. Nivolumab, ipilimumab, aspirin, low-dose cyclophosphamide and low-dose radiotherapy were given to donors.

The gene calls are TRBV19 and TRBJ2-2, with a weak D call TRBD1 (6 bases). The specimen was PBMCs, collected before treatment. The sequence came from a male donor with prostate cancer. In nucleotides, the CDR3 is TGTGCCAGTAGGGGTTCAGGGGTCGCCGGGGAGCTGTTTTTT. Translation gives CASRGSGVAGELFF.